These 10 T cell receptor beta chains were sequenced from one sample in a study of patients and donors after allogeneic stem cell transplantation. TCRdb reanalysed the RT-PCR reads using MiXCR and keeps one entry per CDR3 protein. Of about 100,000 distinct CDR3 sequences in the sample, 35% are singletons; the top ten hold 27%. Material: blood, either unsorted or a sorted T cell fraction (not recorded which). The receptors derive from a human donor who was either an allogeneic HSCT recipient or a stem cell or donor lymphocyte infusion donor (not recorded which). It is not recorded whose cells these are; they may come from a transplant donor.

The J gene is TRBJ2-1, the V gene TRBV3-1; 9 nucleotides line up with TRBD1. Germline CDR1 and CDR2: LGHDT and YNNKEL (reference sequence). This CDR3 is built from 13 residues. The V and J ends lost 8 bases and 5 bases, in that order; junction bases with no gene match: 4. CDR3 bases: TGTGCCAGCGGGGACAGGGCAGACAATGAGCAGTTCTTC. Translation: CASGDRADNEQFF.

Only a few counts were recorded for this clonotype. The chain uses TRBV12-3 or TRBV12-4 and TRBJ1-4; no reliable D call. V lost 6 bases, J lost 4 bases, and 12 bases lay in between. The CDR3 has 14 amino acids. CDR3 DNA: TGTGCCAGCAGCCCTGACTCATATAATGAAAAACTGTTTTTT. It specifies CASSPDSYNEKLFF.

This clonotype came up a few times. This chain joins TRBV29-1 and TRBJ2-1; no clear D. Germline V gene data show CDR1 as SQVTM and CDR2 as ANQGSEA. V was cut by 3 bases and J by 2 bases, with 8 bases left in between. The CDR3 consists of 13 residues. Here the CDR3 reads CSVDGSPYNEQFF. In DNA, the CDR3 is TGCAGCGTTGACGGCTCCCCCTACAATGAGCAGTTCTTC.

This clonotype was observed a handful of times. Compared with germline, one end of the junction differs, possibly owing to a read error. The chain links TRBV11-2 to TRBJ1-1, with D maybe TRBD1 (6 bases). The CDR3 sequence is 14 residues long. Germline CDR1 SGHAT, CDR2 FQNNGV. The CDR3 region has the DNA TGTGCCAGCAGCATTGATCGCCGAGACAGGAAGGGGATCTTT. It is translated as CASSIDRRDRKGIF. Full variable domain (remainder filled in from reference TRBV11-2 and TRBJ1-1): EAGVAQSPRYKIIEKRQSVAFWCNPISGHATLYWYQQILGQGPKLLIQFQNNGVVDDSQLPKDRFSAERLKGVDSTLKIQPAKLEDSAVYLCASSIDRRDRKGIFGQGTRLTVV.

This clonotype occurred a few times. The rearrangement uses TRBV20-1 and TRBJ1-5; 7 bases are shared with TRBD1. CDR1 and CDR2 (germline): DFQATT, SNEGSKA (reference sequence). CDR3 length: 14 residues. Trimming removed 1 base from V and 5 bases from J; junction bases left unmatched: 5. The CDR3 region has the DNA TGCAGTGCTAGAGGTACAGACAGGGATCAGCCCCAGCATTTT. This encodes CSARGTDRDQPQHF.

For the CDR3, the DNA is TGTGCCAGCGCGTGGGCAGGAACCTACGAGCAGTACTTC. This encodes CASAWAGTYEQYF. The chain carries TRBV5-5 and TRBJ2-7; no clear D gene. Germline V gene sequence: CDR1 SGHKS, CDR2 YYEKEE (reference sequence). This CDR3 is built from 13 residues. V was clipped by 7 bases and J by 2 bases, with 13 bases between them.

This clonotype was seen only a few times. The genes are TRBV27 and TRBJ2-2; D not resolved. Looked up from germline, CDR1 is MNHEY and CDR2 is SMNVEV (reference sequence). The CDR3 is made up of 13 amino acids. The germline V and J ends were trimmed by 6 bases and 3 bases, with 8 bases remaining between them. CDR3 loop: CASRDRYTGELFF. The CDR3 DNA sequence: TGTGCCAGCAGGGATCGGTACACCGGGGAGCTGTTTTTT.

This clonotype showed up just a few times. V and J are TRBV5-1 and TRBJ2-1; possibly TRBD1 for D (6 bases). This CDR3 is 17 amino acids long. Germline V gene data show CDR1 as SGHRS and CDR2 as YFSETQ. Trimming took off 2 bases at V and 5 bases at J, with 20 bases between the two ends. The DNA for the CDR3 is TGCGCCAGCAGCTTTACTCTTGGGACAAAAACCGACAATGAGCAGTTCTTC. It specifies CASSFTLGTKTDNEQFF. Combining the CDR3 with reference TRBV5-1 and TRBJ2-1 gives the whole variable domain KAGVTQTPRYLIKTRGQQVTLSCSPISGHRSVSWYQQTPGQGLQFLFEYFSETQRNKGNFPGRFSGRQFSNSRSEMNVSTLELGDSALYLCASSFTLGTKTDNEQFFGPGTRLTVL.

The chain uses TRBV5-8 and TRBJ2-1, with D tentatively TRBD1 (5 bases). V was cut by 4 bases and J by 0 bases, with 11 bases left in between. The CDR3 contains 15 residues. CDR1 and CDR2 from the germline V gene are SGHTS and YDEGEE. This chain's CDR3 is CASSLQVSSYNEQFF. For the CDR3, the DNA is TGTGCCAGCAGCCTACAGGTGAGCTCCTACAATGAGCAGTTCTTC.

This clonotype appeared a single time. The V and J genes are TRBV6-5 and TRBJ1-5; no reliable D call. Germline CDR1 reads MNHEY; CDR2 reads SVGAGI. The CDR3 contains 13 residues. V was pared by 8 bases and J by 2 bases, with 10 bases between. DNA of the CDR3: TGTGCCAGCGGGGTTACGGGCAATCAGCCCCAGCATTTT. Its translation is CASGVTGNQPQHF.